These 2 T cell receptor beta chains were sequenced from one sample in a study of blood T cell repertoires in COVID-19. TCRdb keeps only in-frame clones here, not all; method: immunoSEQ multiplex PCR. The table has about 170,000 clones, 70% to 90% seen once. Material: PBMCs or T cells enriched from blood (not recorded which). The source is a woman younger than 30 who had recovered from COVID-19.

The chain links TRBV9 to TRBJ1-4; 7 bases match TRBD1. CDR1 and CDR2 from the germline V gene are SGDLS and YYNGEE. This CDR3 is built from 15 residues. J lost 4 bases, V lost 3 bases, and 6 bases had no gene match. The CDR3 protein is CASSEEGTDNEKLFF. The CDR3 coding sequence is TGTGCCAGCAGCGAGGAGGGGACAGATAATGAAAAACTGTTTTTT.

This rearrangement joins TRBV28 to TRBJ2-7; maybe TRBD2 (6 bases). The V end lost 6 bases, the J end lost 4 bases, and 13 bases lay between the germline ends. Germline V gene lookup returns CDR1 MDHEN and CDR2 SYDVKM. The CDR3 totals 13 residues. The CDR3 sequence: CASSPTSWYEQYF. The CDR3 DNA follows: TGTGCCAGCAGCCCTACTAGCTGGTACGAGCAGTACTTC.